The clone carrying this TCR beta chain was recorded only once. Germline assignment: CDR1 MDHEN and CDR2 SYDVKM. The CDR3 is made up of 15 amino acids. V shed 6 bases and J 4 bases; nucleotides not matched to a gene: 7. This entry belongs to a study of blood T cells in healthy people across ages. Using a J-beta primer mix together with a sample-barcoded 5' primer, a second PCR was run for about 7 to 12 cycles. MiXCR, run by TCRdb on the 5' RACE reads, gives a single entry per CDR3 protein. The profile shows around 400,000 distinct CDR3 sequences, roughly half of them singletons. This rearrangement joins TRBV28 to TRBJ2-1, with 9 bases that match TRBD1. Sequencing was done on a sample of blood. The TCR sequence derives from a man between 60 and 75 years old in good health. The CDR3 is CASRPQGAQYNEQFF. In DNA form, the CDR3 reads TGTGCCAGCAGACCACAGGGGGCACAGTACAATGAGCAGTTCTTC.